The 15 T cell receptor beta chains in this list originate from one sample, sequenced in a study of blood T cell repertoires in COVID-19. TCRdb's table, derived via immunoSEQ multiplex PCR, lists solely in-frame clones and lacks some. The data show approximately 110,000 clones, approximately 78% seen once. Sequences were obtained from peripheral blood. These TCRs come from a woman older than 75 with acute or convalescent COVID-19.

Of note for this clone: The sample has other DNA sequences that encode this CDR3 too. The chain is built from TRBV11-2 and TRBJ2-5; TRBD1 aligns across 10 bases. V shed 2 bases, J shed 5 bases, and the junction held 2 bases outside the gene matches. This CDR3 is 14 amino acids long. CDR1 is SGHAT and CDR2 is FQNNGV in the germline V gene. CDR3: CASSLSGQGETQYF. For the CDR3, the DNA is TGTGCCAGCAGCTTATCGGGACAGGGGGAGACCCAGTACTTC.

J is TRBJ2-1 and V is TRBV18, with D maybe TRBD2 (6 bases). Germline CDR1 is KGHSH and CDR2 is LQKENI. The CDR3 totals 16 residues. V was trimmed by 6 bases and J by 0 bases, leaving 15 bases between them. CDR3 amino acids: CASSPLPSDSYNEQFF. CDR3 sequence (DNA): TGTGCCAGCTCCCCCCTTCCTAGCGACTCCTACAATGAGCAGTTCTTC.

This clone was seen a few times. The chain employs TRBV18 and TRBJ2-7, with 7 bases aligning to TRBD1. Germline CDR1 KGHSH, CDR2 LQKENI. V shed 4 bases and J 2 bases; nucleotides not matched to a gene: 2. CDR3 length equals 13 residues. CDR3 in amino acids: CASSQGQTYEQYV. The DNA of the CDR3 is TGTGCCAGCTCACAGGGACAGACCTACGAGCAGTACGTC.

The chain combines TRBV10-1 with TRBJ2-3; D remains unclear. The CDR3 runs 12 residues. The V gene lost 5 bases and the J gene lost 1 base, with 4 bases spanning the gap. Germline-derived CDR1 and CDR2 are WNHNN and SYGVQD (reference sequence). CDR3 in DNA: TGCGCCAGCAGTACAGGCACAGATACGCAGTATTTT. The encoded protein is CASSTGTDTQYF.

In this sample, this clone turned up a few times. The V and J genes are TRBV7-2 and TRBJ1-1; no firm D call. From germline, CDR1 is SGHTA and CDR2 FQGNSA. Trimming took 0 bases from V and 2 from J, leaving 7 bases between them. CDR3 size: 14 residues. The chain's CDR3 is CASSLAGRNTEAFF. In nucleotides, the CDR3 is TGTGCCAGCAGCTTAGCTGGCAGAAACACTGAAGCTTTCTTT.

V gene TRBV19 combines with J gene TRBJ1-5; 8 positions match TRBD1. The CDR3 spans 15 residues. V gave up 7 bases and J gave up 7 bases; unmatched junction bases: 12. CDR1 and CDR2 (germline): LNHDA, SQIVND (reference sequence). The CDR3 is CASIPGQGWDQPQHF. In nucleotides, the CDR3 is TGTGCCAGTATCCCCGGACAGGGATGGGACCAGCCCCAGCATTTT.

This chain's CDR3 is CASSVRPGDAETQYF. Written as DNA, the CDR3 is TGTGCCAGCAGCGTCCGGCCGGGGGACGCGGAGACCCAGTACTTC. The gene calls are TRBV9 and TRBJ2-5, with TRBD2 as a possible D gene (6 bases). V lost 2 bases, J lost 5 bases, and 16 bases lay in between. Germline V CDR1 and CDR2: SGDLS, YYNGEE. The CDR3 consists of 15 residues.

In the case of this clone: The same CDR3 arises from other DNA sequences in this sample as well. The V gene is TRBV12-3 or TRBV12-4, the J gene TRBJ2-1; D gene unclear. The V end lost 3 bases, the J end lost 4 bases, and 7 bases lay between the germline ends. CDR3 length: 13 amino acids. The CDR3 DNA is TGTGCCAGCAGTTTGGGCTTATACAATGAGCAGTTCTTC. This sequence encodes CASSLGLYNEQFF.

This chain links TRBV7-9 with TRBJ2-1, with a weak D call TRBD1 (6 bases). The CDR3 contains 15 residues. Trimming stripped 1 base from V and 5 bases from J, with 12 bases between. Germline V gene data show CDR1 as SEHNR and CDR2 as FQNEAQ (reference sequence). The CDR3 bases are TGTGCCAGCAGCTTAGGGGACACGGATAACAATGAGCAGTTCTTC. Translation: CASSLGDTDNNEQFF.

Turning to this clone: Within the sample, other DNA sequences also encode this same CDR3. This sequence joins TRBV19 and TRBJ2-5; 7 bases align to TRBD1. CDR1 LNHDA and CDR2 SQIVND come from the germline V gene (reference sequence). V lost 4 bases and J lost 1; bases outside the gene matches: 3. The CDR3 is 14 residues long. The CDR3 sequence is CASSKGASQETQYF. The CDR3 region has the DNA TGTGCCAGTAGTAAGGGGGCATCCCAAGAGACCCAGTACTTC.

The chain links TRBV5-1 to TRBJ1-5, with D hard to call. This CDR3 is built from 13 residues. Germline CDR1 is SGHRS and CDR2 is YFSETQ. The V end lost 7 bases, the J end lost 0 bases, and 8 bases lay between the germline ends. In DNA, the CDR3 is TGCGCCAGCGCGGTGTTTAGCAATCAGCCCCAGCATTTT. This translates into CASAVFSNQPQHF.

This CDR3 reads CASSPRSGHNEQFF. The CDR3 region has the DNA TGTGCCAGCTCACCTAGGTCTGGGCACAATGAGCAGTTCTTC. This chain connects TRBV18 to TRBJ2-1; D not certain. Germline lookup yields CDR1 KGHSH and CDR2 LQKENI. V lost 3 bases and J 5 bases, leaving 11 bases between the germline ends. The CDR3 is 14 residues long.

The chain is built from TRBV28 and TRBJ2-5; D might be TRBD2 (6 bases). Germline CDR1 MDHEN, CDR2 SYDVKM. V lost 2 bases to trimming and J lost 5 bases, with 12 bases between them. There are 14 residues in the CDR3. This chain's CDR3 is CASSLGGKRETQYF. The CDR3 nucleotides are TGTGCCAGCAGTTTAGGAGGGAAGAGGGAGACCCAGTACTTC.

V gene TRBV19 combines with J gene TRBJ2-5; 11 bases fit TRBD1. Trimming at V came to 4 bases and at J to 7 bases, leaving 11 bases not matched to a gene. Per the germline V gene, CDR1 is LNHDA and CDR2 is SQIVND (reference sequence). CDR3 length equals 16 residues. The CDR3 reads CASSTRNRDRGGTQYF. CDR3 DNA: TGTGCCAGTAGTACGCGAAACAGGGACAGGGGGGGGACCCAGTACTTC.

The genes are TRBV11-3 and TRBJ2-7; no firm D call. The CDR3 spans 13 residues. CDR1 and CDR2 (germline): SGHNT, YENEEA. V gave up 6 bases and J gave up 2 bases, with 11 bases separating them. The CDR3: CASSLPLPYEQYV. CDR3 DNA: TGTGCCAGCAGTTTACCACTGCCCTACGAGCAGTACGTC.